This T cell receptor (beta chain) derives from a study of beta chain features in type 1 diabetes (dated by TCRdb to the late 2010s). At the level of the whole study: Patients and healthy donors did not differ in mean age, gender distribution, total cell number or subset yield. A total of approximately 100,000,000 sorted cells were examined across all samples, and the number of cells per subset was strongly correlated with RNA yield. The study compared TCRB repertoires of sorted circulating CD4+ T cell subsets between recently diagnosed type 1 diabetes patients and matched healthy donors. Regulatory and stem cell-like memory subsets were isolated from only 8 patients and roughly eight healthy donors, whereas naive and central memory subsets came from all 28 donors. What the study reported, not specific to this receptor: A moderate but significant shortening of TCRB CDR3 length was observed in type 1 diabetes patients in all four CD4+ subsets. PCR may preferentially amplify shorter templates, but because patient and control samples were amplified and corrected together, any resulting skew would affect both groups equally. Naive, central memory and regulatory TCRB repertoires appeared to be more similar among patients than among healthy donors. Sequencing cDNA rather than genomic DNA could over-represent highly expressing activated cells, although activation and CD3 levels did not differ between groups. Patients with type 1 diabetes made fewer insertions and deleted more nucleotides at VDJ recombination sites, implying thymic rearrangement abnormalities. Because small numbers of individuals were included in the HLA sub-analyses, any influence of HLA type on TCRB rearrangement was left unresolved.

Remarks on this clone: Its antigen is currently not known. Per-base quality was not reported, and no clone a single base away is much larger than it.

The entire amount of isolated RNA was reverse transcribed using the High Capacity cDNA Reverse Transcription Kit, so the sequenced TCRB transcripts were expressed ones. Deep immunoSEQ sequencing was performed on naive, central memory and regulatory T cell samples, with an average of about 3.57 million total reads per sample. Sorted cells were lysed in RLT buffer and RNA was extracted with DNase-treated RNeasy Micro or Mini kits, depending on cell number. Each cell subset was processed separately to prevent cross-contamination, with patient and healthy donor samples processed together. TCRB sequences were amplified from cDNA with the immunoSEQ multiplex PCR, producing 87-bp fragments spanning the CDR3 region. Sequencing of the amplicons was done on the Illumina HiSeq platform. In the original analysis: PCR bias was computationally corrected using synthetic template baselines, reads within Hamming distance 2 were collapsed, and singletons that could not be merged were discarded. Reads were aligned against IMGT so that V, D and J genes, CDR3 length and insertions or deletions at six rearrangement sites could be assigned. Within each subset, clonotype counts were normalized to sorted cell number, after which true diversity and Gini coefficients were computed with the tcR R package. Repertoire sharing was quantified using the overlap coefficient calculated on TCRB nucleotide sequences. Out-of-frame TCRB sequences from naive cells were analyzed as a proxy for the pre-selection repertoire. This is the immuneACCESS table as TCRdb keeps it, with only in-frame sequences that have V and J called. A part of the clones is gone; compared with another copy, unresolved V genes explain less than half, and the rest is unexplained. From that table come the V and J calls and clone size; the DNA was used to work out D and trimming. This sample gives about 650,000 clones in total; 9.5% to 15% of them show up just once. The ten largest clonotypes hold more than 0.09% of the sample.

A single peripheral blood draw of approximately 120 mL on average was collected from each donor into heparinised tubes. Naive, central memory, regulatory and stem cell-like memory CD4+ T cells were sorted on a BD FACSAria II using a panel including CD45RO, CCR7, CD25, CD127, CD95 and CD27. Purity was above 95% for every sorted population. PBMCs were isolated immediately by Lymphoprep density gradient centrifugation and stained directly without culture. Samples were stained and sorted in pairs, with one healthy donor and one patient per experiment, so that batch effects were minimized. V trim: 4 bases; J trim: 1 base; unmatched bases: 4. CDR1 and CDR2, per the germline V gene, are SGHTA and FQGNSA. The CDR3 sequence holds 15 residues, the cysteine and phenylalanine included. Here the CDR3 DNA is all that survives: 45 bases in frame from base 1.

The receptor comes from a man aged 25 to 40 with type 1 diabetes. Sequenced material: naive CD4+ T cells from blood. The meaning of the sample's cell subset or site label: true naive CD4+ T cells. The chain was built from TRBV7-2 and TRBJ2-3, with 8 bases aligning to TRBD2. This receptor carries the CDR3 CASSSGGLGTDTQYF. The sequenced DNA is TGTGCCAGCAGCTCGGGGGGGCTCGGCACAGATACGCAGTATTTT.